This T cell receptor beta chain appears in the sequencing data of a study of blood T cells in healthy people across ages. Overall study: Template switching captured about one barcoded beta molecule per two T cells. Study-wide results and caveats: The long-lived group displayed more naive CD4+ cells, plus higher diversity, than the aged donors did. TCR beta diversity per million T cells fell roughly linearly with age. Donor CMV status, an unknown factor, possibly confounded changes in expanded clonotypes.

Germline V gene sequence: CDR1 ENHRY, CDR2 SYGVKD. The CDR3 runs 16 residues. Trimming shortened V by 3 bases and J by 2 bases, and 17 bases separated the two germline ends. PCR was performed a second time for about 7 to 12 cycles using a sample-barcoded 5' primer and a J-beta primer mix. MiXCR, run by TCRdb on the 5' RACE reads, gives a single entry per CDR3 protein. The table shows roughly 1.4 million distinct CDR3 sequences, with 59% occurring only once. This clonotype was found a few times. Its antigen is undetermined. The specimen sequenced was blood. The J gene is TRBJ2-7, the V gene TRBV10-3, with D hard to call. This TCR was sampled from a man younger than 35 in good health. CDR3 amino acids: CAISDPVSPEAYEQYF. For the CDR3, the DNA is TGTGCCATCAGTGACCCGGTCAGTCCCGAGGCCTACGAGCAGTACTTC.